The rows below give T cell receptor beta chains drawn from one sample of a study of somatic mutations in cytotoxic T cells in rheumatoid arthritis. Clones were read by immunoSEQ multiplex PCR, and TCRdb kept only the in-frame ones, dropping some. The sample carries roughly 32,000 clones, 75% to 85% recorded once. Specimen: CD8+ T cells sorted from blood. Receptor source: an adult with rheumatoid arthritis. Both conserved end residues are part of each CDR3. Each record gives: D gene, CDR3 length, V gene, J gene, clone size, CDR3 DNA, CDR3 protein. D genes are given only for firm matches. The size field is filled for only some rows; it gives once, few, many or a size class.

d_call: .
cdr3_length: 15
v_call: TRBV14
j_call: TRBJ1-1
clone_size: .
cdr3_nt: TGTGCCAGCCGCCCCCGGGGGGAGACGAACACTGAAGCTTTCTTT
cdr3_aa: CASRPRGETNTEAFF

d_call: .
cdr3_length: 14
v_call: TRBV6-6
j_call: TRBJ2-5
clone_size: .
cdr3_nt: TGTGCCAGCACTAGAACAGGGCCGCAAGAGACCCAGTACTTC
cdr3_aa: CASTRTGPQETQYF

d_call: .
cdr3_length: 14
v_call: TRBV7-3
j_call: TRBJ1-6
clone_size: .
cdr3_nt: TGTGCCAGCAGCTTAACTCGGGGAAATTCACCCCTCCACTTT
cdr3_aa: CASSLTRGNSPLHF

d_call: .
cdr3_length: 13
v_call: TRBV2
j_call: TRBJ2-1
clone_size: .
cdr3_nt: TGTGCCAGCAGTGCCTGGGGAGGCAATGAGCAGTTCTTC
cdr3_aa: CASSAWGGNEQFF

d_call: .
cdr3_length: 15
v_call: TRBV28
j_call: TRBJ2-2
clone_size: .
cdr3_nt: TGTGCCAGCAGTTTAGGGACACCCGGGACCGGGGAGCTGTTTTTT
cdr3_aa: CASSLGTPGTGELFF

d_call: TRBD1
cdr3_length: 14
v_call: TRBV7-9
j_call: TRBJ2-3
clone_size: .
cdr3_nt: TGTGCCAGCAGCCGGACAGGGGGCAAGGATACGCAGTATTTT
cdr3_aa: CASSRTGGKDTQYF

d_call: TRBD2
cdr3_length: 16
v_call: TRBV9
j_call: TRBJ2-2
clone_size: .
cdr3_nt: TGTGCCAGCAGCGCCCCTAGCGGGGGGGGAACCGGGGAGCTGTTTTTT
cdr3_aa: CASSAPSGGGTGELFF

d_call: .
cdr3_length: 13
v_call: TRBV7-8
j_call: TRBJ1-1
clone_size: .
cdr3_nt: TGTGCCAGCAGCTACGGCGGCAACACTGAAGCTTTCTTT
cdr3_aa: CASSYGGNTEAFF

d_call: .
cdr3_length: 15
v_call: TRBV7-6
j_call: TRBJ2-1
clone_size: .
cdr3_nt: TGTGCCAGCAGCTCCCCGGTTGGGTCAGTCAATGAGCAGTTCTTC
cdr3_aa: CASSSPVGSVNEQFF

d_call: .
cdr3_length: 12
v_call: TRBV30
j_call: TRBJ1-2
clone_size: few
cdr3_nt: TGTGCCTGGAGTGCGAACGAGGATGGCTACACCTTC
cdr3_aa: CAWSANEDGYTF

d_call: .
cdr3_length: 15
v_call: TRBV27
j_call: TRBJ1-1
clone_size: .
cdr3_nt: TGTGCCAGCAGTTTCATCGGCGGCAGGAACACTGAAGCTTTCTTT
cdr3_aa: CASSFIGGRNTEAFF

d_call: .
cdr3_length: 15
v_call: TRBV4-2
j_call: TRBJ1-4
clone_size: once
cdr3_nt: TGTGCCAGCAGCCTCACCTCAGCAGGGAATGAAAAACTGTTTTTT
cdr3_aa: CASSLTSAGNEKLFF

d_call: .
cdr3_length: 16
v_call: TRBV14
j_call: TRBJ2-1
clone_size: .
cdr3_nt: TGTGCCAGCAGCCAACGGAGGGCCCTCGTCGGCAATGAGCAGTTCTTC
cdr3_aa: CASSQRRALVGNEQFF

d_call: .
cdr3_length: 12
v_call: TRBV28
j_call: TRBJ1-1
clone_size: .
cdr3_nt: TGTGCCAGCAGGAACAGCCTCTATGAAGCTTTCTTT
cdr3_aa: CASRNSLYEAFF

d_call: .
cdr3_length: 15
v_call: TRBV5-4
j_call: TRBJ2-2
clone_size: once
cdr3_nt: TGTGCCAGCACCCAGGGGGGGACAAGGACCGGGGAGCTGTTTTTT
cdr3_aa: CASTQGGTRTGELFF

d_call: TRBD1
cdr3_length: 14
v_call: TRBV29-1
j_call: TRBJ2-3
clone_size: .
cdr3_nt: TGCAGCGCACAGGGGGCTCAGAGGGCAGATACGCAGTATTTT
cdr3_aa: CSAQGAQRADTQYF

d_call: .
cdr3_length: 15
v_call: TRBV5-5
j_call: TRBJ2-2
clone_size: .
cdr3_nt: TGTGCCAGCAGCTTGGCAGGACCGAACACCGGGGAGCTGTTTTTT
cdr3_aa: CASSLAGPNTGELFF

d_call: .
cdr3_length: 16
v_call: TRBV7-8
j_call: TRBJ2-6
clone_size: .
cdr3_nt: TGTGCCAGCAGCCTACGTACAGGGACTGGGGCCAACGTCCTGACTTTC
cdr3_aa: CASSLRTGTGANVLTF

d_call: TRBD2
cdr3_length: 16
v_call: TRBV14
j_call: TRBJ2-4
clone_size: .
cdr3_nt: TGTGCCAGCAGCCCACTAGCGGGAGGGGCCAAAAACATTCAGTACTTC
cdr3_aa: CASSPLAGGAKNIQYF

d_call: .
cdr3_length: 16
v_call: TRBV27
j_call: TRBJ2-5
clone_size: .
cdr3_nt: TGTGCCAGCAGTCCCCGGGGTAGCGGTACCAAAGAGACCCAGTACTTC
cdr3_aa: CASSPRGSGTKETQYF

d_call: TRBD2
cdr3_length: 15
v_call: TRBV5-4
j_call: TRBJ2-7
clone_size: .
cdr3_nt: TGTGCCAGCAGCCAGGGACTAGCGGGGGCCTACGAGCAGTACTTC
cdr3_aa: CASSQGLAGAYEQYF

d_call: .
cdr3_length: 15
v_call: TRBV5-1
j_call: TRBJ1-1
clone_size: .
cdr3_nt: TGCGCCAGCAGCTTGGTGTCGTCTCTGGGCACTGAAGCTTTCTTT
cdr3_aa: CASSLVSSLGTEAFF

d_call: TRBD1
cdr3_length: 22
v_call: TRBV4-1
j_call: TRBJ2-6
clone_size: .
cdr3_nt: TGCGCCAGCAGCCAATATTCCGGGACAGGGAGGCTGGAAGTCTCTGGGGCCAACGTCCTGACTTTC
cdr3_aa: CASSQYSGTGRLEVSGANVLTF

d_call: .
cdr3_length: 15
v_call: TRBV9
j_call: TRBJ2-2
clone_size: .
cdr3_nt: TGTGCCAGCAGCGTAGCGTCAGTTAACACCGGGGAGCTGTTTTTT
cdr3_aa: CASSVASVNTGELFF

d_call: TRBD2
cdr3_length: 18
v_call: TRBV7-9
j_call: TRBJ2-1
clone_size: few
cdr3_nt: TGTGCCAGCAGCAAGGGACTAGCGGGAGGGCCCTTTTGGGATGAGCAGTTCTTC
cdr3_aa: CASSKGLAGGPFWDEQFF

d_call: .
cdr3_length: 13
v_call: TRBV5-4
j_call: TRBJ2-1
clone_size: .
cdr3_nt: TGTGCCAGCAGCCAGAAACGCTACAATGAGCAGTTCTTC
cdr3_aa: CASSQKRYNEQFF

d_call: TRBD2
cdr3_length: 15
v_call: TRBV27
j_call: TRBJ2-1
clone_size: .
cdr3_nt: TGTGCCAGCAGTCTAGCGGGAGGGACCTACAATGAGCAGTTCTTC
cdr3_aa: CASSLAGGTYNEQFF

d_call: .
cdr3_length: 11
v_call: TRBV19
j_call: TRBJ2-7
clone_size: .
cdr3_nt: TGTGCCAGTAGTAGTCATAACGAGCAGTACTTC
cdr3_aa: CASSSHNEQYF

d_call: TRBD1
cdr3_length: 13
v_call: TRBV13
j_call: TRBJ2-3
clone_size: once
cdr3_nt: TGTGCCAGCAGTCAGGGGGGCACAGATACGCAGTATTTT
cdr3_aa: CASSQGGTDTQYF

d_call: .
cdr3_length: 15
v_call: TRBV5-1
j_call: TRBJ2-3
clone_size: .
cdr3_nt: TGCGCCAGCAGCTTGATGGCCCGCGGGGCAGATACGCAGTATTTT
cdr3_aa: CASSLMARGADTQYF

d_call: .
cdr3_length: 12
v_call: TRBV7-9
j_call: TRBJ1-2
clone_size: .
cdr3_nt: TGTGCCAGCAGCTTAGATGGGTATGGCTACACCTTC
cdr3_aa: CASSLDGYGYTF

d_call: .
cdr3_length: 16
v_call: TRBV4-1
j_call: TRBJ2-6
clone_size: .
cdr3_nt: TGCGCCAGCAGCCAAGAGGATGGCTCTGGGGCCAACGTCCTGACTTTC
cdr3_aa: CASSQEDGSGANVLTF

d_call: .
cdr3_length: 15
v_call: TRBV9
j_call: TRBJ1-5
clone_size: .
cdr3_nt: TGTGCCAGCAGCGCCGGGGGGGACGGCAATCAGCCCCAGCATTTT
cdr3_aa: CASSAGGDGNQPQHF

d_call: TRBD1
cdr3_length: 14
v_call: TRBV6-1
j_call: TRBJ2-7
clone_size: .
cdr3_nt: TGTGCCAGTCAGCCGGGACAGAGCTCCTACGAGCAGTACTTC
cdr3_aa: CASQPGQSSYEQYF

d_call: .
cdr3_length: 16
v_call: TRBV21-1
j_call: TRBJ2-5
clone_size: .
cdr3_nt: TGTGCCAGCAGCAAAGGCGAACAGGGGTGGGGGGAGACCCAGTACTTC
cdr3_aa: CASSKGEQGWGETQYF

d_call: .
cdr3_length: 11
v_call: TRBV20-1
j_call: TRBJ1-5
clone_size: .
cdr3_nt: TGCAGTGCTAGTGGGGGGGGGCCCCAGCATTTT
cdr3_aa: CSASGGGPQHF

d_call: .
cdr3_length: 13
v_call: TRBV11-2
j_call: TRBJ2-2
clone_size: .
cdr3_nt: TGTGCCAGCAGCTTAAGGAGTACCGGGGAGCTGTTTTTT
cdr3_aa: CASSLRSTGELFF

d_call: TRBD2
cdr3_length: 14
v_call: TRBV27
j_call: TRBJ2-7
clone_size: once
cdr3_nt: TGTGCCAGCAGTGCCGGGACTAGCGGCTACGAGCAGTACTTC
cdr3_aa: CASSAGTSGYEQYF

d_call: .
cdr3_length: 18
v_call: TRBV2
j_call: TRBJ2-3
clone_size: few
cdr3_nt: TGTGCCAGCAGTGAAGCGGAGACGGCGGGATCGAGCACAGATACGCAGTATTTT
cdr3_aa: CASSEAETAGSSTDTQYF

d_call: .
cdr3_length: 15
v_call: TRBV5-6
j_call: TRBJ2-7
clone_size: .
cdr3_nt: TGTGCCAGCAGCTCGCCTAAGGCGGGGGCTCACGAGCAGTACTTC
cdr3_aa: CASSSPKAGAHEQYF

d_call: .
cdr3_length: 16
v_call: TRBV4-2
j_call: TRBJ1-2
clone_size: few
cdr3_nt: TGTGCCAGCAGCCCCAGAGGGCAGGGGATTCGGTATGGCTACACCTTC
cdr3_aa: CASSPRGQGIRYGYTF

d_call: TRBD1
cdr3_length: 18
v_call: TRBV4-3
j_call: TRBJ2-6
clone_size: once
cdr3_nt: TGCGCCAGCAGCCACGGACAGGGAAGCGCCTCTGGGGCCAACGTCCTGACTTTC
cdr3_aa: CASSHGQGSASGANVLTF

d_call: TRBD1
cdr3_length: 16
v_call: TRBV7-2
j_call: TRBJ1-1
clone_size: .
cdr3_nt: TGTGCCAGCAGCTTAGTCGGGGACAGGGTGAGCGCTGAAGCTTTCTTT
cdr3_aa: CASSLVGDRVSAEAFF

d_call: .
cdr3_length: 17
v_call: TRBV4-1
j_call: TRBJ2-5
clone_size: .
cdr3_nt: TGCGCCAGCAGCCAAGAAAGCGCAGGGATGATCCAAGAGACCCAGTACTTC
cdr3_aa: CASSQESAGMIQETQYF

d_call: .
cdr3_length: 16
v_call: TRBV27
j_call: TRBJ2-1
clone_size: .
cdr3_nt: TGTGCCAGCAGTCCTTCGGCGGGGGCGACCTACAATGAGCAGTTCTTC
cdr3_aa: CASSPSAGATYNEQFF

d_call: .
cdr3_length: 14
v_call: TRBV29-1
j_call: TRBJ2-7
clone_size: few
cdr3_nt: TGCAGCGTTGAAGATGTGGCCGGGGCCTACGAGCAGTACTTC
cdr3_aa: CSVEDVAGAYEQYF

d_call: .
cdr3_length: 14
v_call: TRBV5-6
j_call: TRBJ2-5
clone_size: .
cdr3_nt: TGTGCCAGCAGCTTGGCGGGGGATGAAGAGACCCAGTACTTC
cdr3_aa: CASSLAGDEETQYF

d_call: TRBD1
cdr3_length: 16
v_call: TRBV19
j_call: TRBJ1-2
clone_size: .
cdr3_nt: TGTGCCAGTAGTATGTTCCTGGACAGGGGAGTTCATGGCTACACCTTC
cdr3_aa: CASSMFLDRGVHGYTF

d_call: .
cdr3_length: 14
v_call: TRBV16
j_call: TRBJ2-7
clone_size: .
cdr3_nt: TGTGCCAGCAGCCAACCCGGGACGGCTTACGAGCAGTACTTC
cdr3_aa: CASSQPGTAYEQYF